This record covers a single T cell receptor beta chain. Its target antigen remains unknown. The record has no base qualities; no much larger clone is one base away. The V end loses 0 bases and the J end loses 4 bases, and a stretch of 10 bases separates them. The germline V gene specifies MGHRA as CDR1 and YSYEKL as CDR2. There are 15 amino acids in the CDR3, from cysteine to phenylalanine inclusive. Just the 45-base CDR3 DNA is kept, in frame starting at base 1. This sample was included in a study of T cell responses to AZD1222 COVID-19 vaccine (TCRdb year 2021). About the full investigation: TCR sequencing covered roughly 230 trial participants: 200 to 210 given two doses of AZD1222 and approximately 26 given two doses of MenACWY control vaccine. Trial participants were enrolled by age into subgroups of 18-55, 56-69 and 70-plus years, and 148, 28 and 57 TCR-sequenced participants, respectively, were included in these subgroups. General conclusions and limits of the study: The vaccine-associated CD4 TCRs covered the entire spike protein, and the dominant responses fell in regions 160-218 and 743-854. Epitopes outside the regions mutated in the B.1.351 and B.1.1.7 variants were reportedly recognized by nearly half of the unique spike-specific TCRs. Because no samples from the day 14 peak response were available, repertoires could be characterized only after the peak T cell response. Most participants were white British and females outnumbered males, and the authors suggested that clonal diversity may have been underestimated. In the small 56-69-year group, the increase in depth fell short of significance, most likely because of low power. Conclusions about previously exposed vaccinees were limited because only 6 or 7 AZD1222 recipients were SARS-CoV-2 seropositive at baseline. After two AZD1222 doses, spike-specific TCR breadth and depth were significantly higher than at day 0 and than in MenACWY recipients.

The CDR3 regions of human TCRbeta chains were analyzed by immunosequencing. The original pipeline was this. TCRs in the repertoires were compared against a reference library of SARS-CoV-2-specific TCRs that had been generated with the MIRA antigen-specificity platform. Breadth was defined as the fraction of unique TCRs that were SARS-CoV-2-associated, and depth was defined as the fraction of total T cells that were SARS-CoV-2-associated. Using the MIRA data, each spike-specific TCR was assigned both to the spike region to which the TCR was reactive and to a CD4 or CD8 class. Log10-transformed breadth and depth values were compared by one-way ANOVA with Sidak's multiple comparisons tests. TCRdb provides this immuneACCESS table in a form limited to in-frame rearrangements. Some clones are lacking; in checked studies, under half of them reflect an unresolved V gene, and why the rest are absent is not known. For V, J and clone size, that table is used; D and trimming come from the DNA. The sample table lists 120,000 to 150,000 clones, roughly nine tenths of them with a count of one. The ten largest clones represent approximately 8% of the sample.

The meaning of the sample's time point label: about 28 days (+/-7) after the second vaccine dose. Explained via the paper, the treatment or condition label denotes: meningococcal conjugate vaccine given as trial control. The vaccinee samples were drawn from two UK trials, COV001 and COV002, one of which was a single-blind randomized controlled phase 2/3 trial testing AZD1222 (ChAdOx1 nCoV-19) in healthy adults. For TCRbeta chain sequencing, PBMC samples from trial participants were taken at day 0 and at day 28 after the second dose. This receptor was taken from an adult who received the MenACWY meningococcal vaccine as a control. This specimen consisted of peripheral blood, obtained 28 days after the second dose of the MenACWY control vaccine. Recombination linked TRBV4-1 to TRBJ2-1, and TRBD2 may be the D gene, going by 5 matching bases. The CDR3 is CASSQEGVSYNEQFF. The DNA reads as follows: TGCGCCAGCAGCCAAGAGGGAGTCAGTTACAATGAGCAGTTCTTC.